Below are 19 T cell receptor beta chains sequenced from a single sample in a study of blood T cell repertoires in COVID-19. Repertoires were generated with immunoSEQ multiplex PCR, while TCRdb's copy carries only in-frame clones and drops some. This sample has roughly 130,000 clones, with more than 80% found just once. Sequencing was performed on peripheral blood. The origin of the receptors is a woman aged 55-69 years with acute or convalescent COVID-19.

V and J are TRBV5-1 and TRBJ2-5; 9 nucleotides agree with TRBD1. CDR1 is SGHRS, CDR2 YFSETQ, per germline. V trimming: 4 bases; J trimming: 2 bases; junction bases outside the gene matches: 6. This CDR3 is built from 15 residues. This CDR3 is CASSVGQGLQETQYF. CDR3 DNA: TGCGCCAGCAGCGTTGGACAGGGGCTACAAGAGACCCAGTACTTC. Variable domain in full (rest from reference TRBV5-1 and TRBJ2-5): KAGVTQTPRYLIKTRGQQVTLSCSPISGHRSVSWYQQTPGQGLQFLFEYFSETQRNKGNFPGRFSGRQFSNSRSEMNVSTLELGDSALYLCASSVGQGLQETQYFGPGTRLLVL.

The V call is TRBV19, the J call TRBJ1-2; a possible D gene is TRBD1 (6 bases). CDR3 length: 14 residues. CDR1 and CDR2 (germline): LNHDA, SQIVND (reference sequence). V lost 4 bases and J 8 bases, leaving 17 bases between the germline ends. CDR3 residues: CASSTGTQGRGYTF. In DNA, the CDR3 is TGTGCCAGTAGTACCGGGACACAAGGACGAGGCTACACCTTC.

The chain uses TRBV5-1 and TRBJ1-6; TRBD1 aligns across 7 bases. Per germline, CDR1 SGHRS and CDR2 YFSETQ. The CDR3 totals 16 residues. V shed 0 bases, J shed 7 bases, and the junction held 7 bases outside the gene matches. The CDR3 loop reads CASSLVQGDRNSPLHF. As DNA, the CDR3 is TGCGCCAGCAGCTTGGTCCAGGGGGACAGAAATTCACCCCTCCACTTT.

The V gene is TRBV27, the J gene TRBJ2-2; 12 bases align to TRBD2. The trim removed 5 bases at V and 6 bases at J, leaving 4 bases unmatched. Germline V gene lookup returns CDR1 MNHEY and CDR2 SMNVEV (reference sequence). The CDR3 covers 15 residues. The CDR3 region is CASSPLAGGPGELFF. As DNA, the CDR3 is TGTGCCAGCAGTCCACTAGCGGGGGGCCCCGGGGAGCTGTTTTTT.

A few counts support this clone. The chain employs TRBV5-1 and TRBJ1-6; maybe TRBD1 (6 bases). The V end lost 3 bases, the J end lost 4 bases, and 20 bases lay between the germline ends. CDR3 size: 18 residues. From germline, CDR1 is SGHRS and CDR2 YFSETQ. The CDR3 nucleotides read TGCGCCAGCAGCTCGGGACAAACTACCCGGGCATATAATTCACCCCTCCACTTT. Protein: CASSSGQTTRAYNSPLHF. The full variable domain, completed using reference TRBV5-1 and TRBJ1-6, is KAGVTQTPRYLIKTRGQQVTLSCSPISGHRSVSWYQQTPGQGLQFLFEYFSETQRNKGNFPGRFSGRQFSNSRSEMNVSTLELGDSALYLCASSSGQTTRAYNSPLHFGNGTRLTVT.

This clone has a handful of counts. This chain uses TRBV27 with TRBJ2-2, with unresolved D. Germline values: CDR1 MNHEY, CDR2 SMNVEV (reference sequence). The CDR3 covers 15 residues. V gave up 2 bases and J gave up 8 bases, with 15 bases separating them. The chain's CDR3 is CASSLMATQRGELFF. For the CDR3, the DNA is TGTGCCAGCAGTTTAATGGCCACCCAGCGAGGGGAGCTGTTTTTT.

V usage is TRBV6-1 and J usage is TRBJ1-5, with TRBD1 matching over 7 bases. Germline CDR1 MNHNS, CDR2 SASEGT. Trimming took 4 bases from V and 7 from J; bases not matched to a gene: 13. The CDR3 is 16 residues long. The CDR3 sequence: CASSASGQMYGQPQHF. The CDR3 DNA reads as TGTGCCAGCAGTGCCTCGGGACAGATGTATGGCCAGCCCCAGCATTTT.

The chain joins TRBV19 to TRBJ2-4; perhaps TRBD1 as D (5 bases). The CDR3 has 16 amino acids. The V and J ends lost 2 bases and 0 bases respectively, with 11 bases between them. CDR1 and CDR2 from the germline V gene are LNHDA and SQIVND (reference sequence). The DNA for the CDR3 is TGTGCCAGTAGTATAAGGGGATCTCTAGCCAAAAACATTCAGTACTTC. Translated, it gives CASSIRGSLAKNIQYF.

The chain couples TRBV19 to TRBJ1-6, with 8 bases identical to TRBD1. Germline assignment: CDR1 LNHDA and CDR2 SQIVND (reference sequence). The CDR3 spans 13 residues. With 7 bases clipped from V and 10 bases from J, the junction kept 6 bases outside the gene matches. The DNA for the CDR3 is TGTGCCAGTAATACAGGGGGTAGCTCACCCCTCCACTTT. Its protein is CASNTGGSSPLHF.

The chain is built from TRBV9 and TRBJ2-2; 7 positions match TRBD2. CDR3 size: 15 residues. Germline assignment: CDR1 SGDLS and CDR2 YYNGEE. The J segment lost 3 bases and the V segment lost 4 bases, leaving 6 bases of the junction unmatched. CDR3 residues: CASSTGLEDTGELFF. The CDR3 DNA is TGTGCCAGCAGCACCGGACTAGAGGACACCGGGGAGCTGTTTTTT. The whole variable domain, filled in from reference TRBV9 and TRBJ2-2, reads DSGVTQTPKHLITATGQRVTLRCSPRSGDLSVYWYQQSLDQGLQFLIQYYNGEERAKGNILERFSAQQFPDLHSELNLSSLELGDSALYFCASSTGLEDTGELFFGEGSRLTVL.

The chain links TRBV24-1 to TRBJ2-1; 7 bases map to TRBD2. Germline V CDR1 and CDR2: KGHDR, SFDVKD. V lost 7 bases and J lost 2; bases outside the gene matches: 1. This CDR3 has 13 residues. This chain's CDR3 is CATSGGTYNEQFF. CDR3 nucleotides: TGTGCCACCAGCGGGGGGACCTACAATGAGCAGTTCTTC.

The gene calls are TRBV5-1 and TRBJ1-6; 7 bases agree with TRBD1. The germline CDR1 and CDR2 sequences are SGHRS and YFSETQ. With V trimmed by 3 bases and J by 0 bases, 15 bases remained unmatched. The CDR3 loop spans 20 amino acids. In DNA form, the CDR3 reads TGCGCCAGCAGCTCATCCTCCCCCGACAGGGATGCCTCCTATAATTCACCCCTCCACTTT. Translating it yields CASSSSSPDRDASYNSPLHF.

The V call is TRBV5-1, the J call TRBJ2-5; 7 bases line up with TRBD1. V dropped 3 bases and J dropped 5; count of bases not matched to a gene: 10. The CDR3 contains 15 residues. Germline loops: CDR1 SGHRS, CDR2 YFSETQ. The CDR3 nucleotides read TGCGCCAGCAGCTCCAAACAGGGGCTGGAGGAGACCCAGTACTTC. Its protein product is CASSSKQGLEETQYF. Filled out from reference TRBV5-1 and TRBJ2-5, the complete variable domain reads KAGVTQTPRYLIKTRGQQVTLSCSPISGHRSVSWYQQTPGQGLQFLFEYFSETQRNKGNFPGRFSGRQFSNSRSEMNVSTLELGDSALYLCASSSKQGLEETQYFGPGTRLLVL.

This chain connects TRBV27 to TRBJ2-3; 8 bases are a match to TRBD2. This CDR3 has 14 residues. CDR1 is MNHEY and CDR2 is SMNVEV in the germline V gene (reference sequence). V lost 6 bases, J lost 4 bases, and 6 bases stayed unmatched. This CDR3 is CASSRGGRSDTQYF. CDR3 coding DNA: TGTGCCAGCAGCCGGGGGGGCCGGTCAGATACGCAGTATTTT.

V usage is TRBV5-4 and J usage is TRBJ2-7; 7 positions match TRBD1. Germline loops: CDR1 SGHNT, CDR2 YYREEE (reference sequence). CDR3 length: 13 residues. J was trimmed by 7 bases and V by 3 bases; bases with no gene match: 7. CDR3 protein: CASSWTGSGEQYV. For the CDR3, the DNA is TGTGCCAGCAGCTGGACAGGTTCGGGAGAGCAGTACGTC.

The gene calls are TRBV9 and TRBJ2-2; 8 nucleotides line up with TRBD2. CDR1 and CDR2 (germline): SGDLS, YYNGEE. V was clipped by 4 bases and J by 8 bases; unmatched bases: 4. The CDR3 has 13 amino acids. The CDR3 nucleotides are TGTGCCAGCAGCCCGGGGGGGCAGGGGGAGCTGTTTTTT. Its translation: CASSPGGQGELFF.

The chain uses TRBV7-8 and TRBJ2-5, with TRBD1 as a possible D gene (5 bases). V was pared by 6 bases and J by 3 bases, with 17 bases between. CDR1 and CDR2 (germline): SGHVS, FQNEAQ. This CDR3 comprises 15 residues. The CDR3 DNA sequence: TGTGCCAGCAGATACCGTCAGGGTCGAGAAGAGACCCAGTACTTC. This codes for CASRYRQGREETQYF.

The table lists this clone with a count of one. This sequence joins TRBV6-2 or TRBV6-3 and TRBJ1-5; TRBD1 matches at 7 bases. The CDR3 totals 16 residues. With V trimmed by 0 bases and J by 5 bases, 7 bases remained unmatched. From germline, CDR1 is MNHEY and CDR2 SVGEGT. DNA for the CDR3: TGTGCCAGCAGTTACTCGAGTTTAACAGGGGATCAGCCCCAGCATTTT. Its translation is CASSYSSLTGDQPQHF.

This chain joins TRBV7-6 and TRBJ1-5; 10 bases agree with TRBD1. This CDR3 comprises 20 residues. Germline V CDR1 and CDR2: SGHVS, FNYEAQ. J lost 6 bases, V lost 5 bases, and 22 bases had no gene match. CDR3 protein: CASSPTPGTGDLFKGQPQHF. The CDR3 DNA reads TGTGCCAGCAGCCCGACACCGGGGACAGGGGATTTGTTTAAGGGTCAGCCCCAGCATTTT.